This T cell receptor (beta chain) was found in a study of T cell changes during pregnancy in multiple sclerosis. Repertoires were generated with immunoSEQ multiplex PCR, while TCRdb's copy carries only in-frame clones and drops some. The sample has some 100,000 clones; approximately 92% are singletons. Per the germline V gene, CDR1 is SGHNT and CDR2 is YYREEE (reference sequence). This CDR3 is 15 amino acids long. The ends lost 4 bases at V and 1 base at J; junction bases unmatched: 3. This rearrangement joins TRBV5-4 to TRBJ2-3; 10 nucleotides match TRBD2. This clonotype was sampled from a female donor with multiple sclerosis, enrolled in a pregnancy study. The sequencing used peripheral blood, collected in the second trimester of pregnancy. The CDR3 spells CASSPGTSGTDTQYF. Here the CDR3 DNA reads TGTGCCAGCAGCCCCGGGACTAGCGGCACAGATACGCAGTATTTT.